This TCR beta chain was recorded in a study of T cells in Graves' hyperthyroidism and ophthalmopathy. Losses at the gene ends were 6 bases for V and 1 base for J; bases not matched to a gene: 5. This CDR3 has 15 residues. The table lists this clonotype with many counts. RNA transcripts were the template for amplifying TCR beta CDR3 regions. First-round RT-PCR with HTBI primers amplified the TCR CDR3 region. TCRdb called the multiplex PCR reads again in MiXCR, with one record for every CDR3 protein. The sample records approximately 300,000 distinct CDR3 sequences, approximately 18% being singletons. The chain combines TRBV12-3 or TRBV12-4 with TRBJ2-2, with TRBD1 matching 7 bases. The sample comprised blood. This clonotype was sampled from a man between 50 and 59 years old with Graves' ophthalmopathy. CDR3 protein: CASSPRTGNTGELFF. The DNA for the CDR3 is TGTGCCAGCAGCCCCCGGACAGGGAACACCGGGGAGCTGTTTTTT.